This TCR beta chain was identified in a study of T-cell reconstitution after alpha-beta-depleted transplantation in children. Preparation of the TCRbeta library used unique molecular identifiers. TCRdb reanalysed the PCR reads using MiXCR and keeps one entry per CDR3 protein. There are about 200,000 distinct CDR3 sequences in the sample; approximately 14% occur only once, and 13% lies in the top ten. This clonotype turned up a few times. The CDR3 runs 14 residues. Germline values: CDR1 DFQATT, CDR2 SNEGSKA (reference sequence). V gave up 5 bases and J gave up 3 bases; unmatched junction bases: 3. The V call is TRBV20-1, the J call TRBJ1-5, with 11 positions matching TRBD1. The sample was PBMCs from the stem cell graft donor, taken from the stem cell graft. The sequence was collected from a human donor who donated a stem cell graft to a child with acute lymphoblastic leukemia. This chain's CDR3 is CSAGTGGYNQPQHF. The DNA for the CDR3 is TGCAGTGCTGGGACAGGGGGATACAATCAGCCCCAGCATTTT.